Given below is one T cell receptor beta chain in context. Antigen: not known. This record belongs to a study of T cell responses to AZD1222 COVID-19 vaccine. Study outcomes and limitations: Repertoire sampling happened only post peak T cell response. Females outnumbered males among donors, who were mostly white British; clonal diversity was possibly underestimated. Among vaccine-associated CD4 TCRs, coverage spanned spike, with dominance at 160-218 and 743-854.

Measured with immunoSEQ multiplex PCR; TCRdb has only the in-frame clones, and not every one. The table shows 120,000 or so clones, with around 92% occurring only once. CDR1 is KGHSH, CDR2 LQKENI, per germline. Trimming took off 8 bases at V and 3 bases at J, with 13 bases between the two ends. This CDR3 region has 13 residues. The receptor comes from an adult in good health. Specimen: peripheral blood, collected on day 0 of AZD1222 vaccination. This chain connects TRBV18 to TRBJ2-5; D possibly corresponds to TRBD2 (5 bases). CDR3 nucleotides: TGTGCCAGCCAACCATCGGGAAAAGAGACCCAGTACTTC. Protein sequence: CASQPSGKETQYF.